The entry below gives a single TCR beta chain sequence along with its context. No antigen is known for it. The data originate from a study of T cells expressing NK-cell markers. Study background: All TCR beta repertoires analysed originated from sorted CD3+CD56+NKG2C+, CD3+CD56+NKG2C- and CD3+CD56-NKG2C+ T cells.

Making the TCR beta cDNA relied on 5'RACE template switching with UMIs. TCRdb re-called the 5' RACE reads; every CDR3 protein appears as one record, without DNA. Found here are around 550,000 distinct CDR3 sequences; the top ten clones hold approximately 3.6%. Study results and limitations: The study found these clonotypes also leading the CD3+CD56-NKG2C+ fraction in several donors. In about six donors, dominant CD3+CD56+NKG2C+ clonotypes ranked among the top 10 CD8+ clonotypes.

The germline V gene encodes CDR1 SEHNR and CDR2 FQNEAQ (reference sequence). The CDR3 contains 15 residues. The rearrangement joins TRBV7-9 to TRBJ2-1. This receptor was taken from a man aged 18 to 30 in good health. Sequenced material: blood T cells: a sorted CD56 or NKG2C T cell subset, CD4+ or CD8+ T cells, or bulk PBMC T cells (not recorded which). CDR3 sequence reads: CASSPQREVYNEQFF.